A single sample gave rise to the 17 T cell receptor beta chains below, sequenced in a study of OX40 agonist ivuxolimab in advanced cancers. The data were produced by immunoSEQ multiplex PCR, yet TCRdb's version contains in-frame clones alone and is incomplete. The sample consists of fewer than 25,000 clones, about 86% of them appearing once. The specimen comprised CD4+ or CD8+ T cells sorted from blood, sampled in a trial of the OX40 agonist ivuxolimab. Receptors originate from an adult with an advanced solid tumor such as melanoma, head and neck, liver or kidney cancer.

This clone is classed as medium-sized. The V gene is TRBV4-2, the J gene TRBJ2-3, with 12 positions matching TRBD2. The CDR3 has 17 amino acids. Germline V gives CDR1 LGHNA, CDR2 YNFKEQ. Germline trimming cut 0 bases from V and 3 bases from J; bases unmatched to any gene: 4. The CDR3 region has the DNA TGTGCCAGCAGCCAAGACCTAGCGGGGGGGCAAACAGATACGCAGTATTTT. This gives the protein CASSQDLAGGQTDTQYF.

V usage is TRBV19 and J usage is TRBJ2-1, with TRBD1 matching 9 bases. The CDR3 runs to 15 residues. Trimming removed 6 bases from V and 4 bases from J; junction bases left unmatched: 7. From germline, CDR1 is LNHDA and CDR2 SQIVND (reference sequence). The CDR3 DNA is TGTGCCAGTAGCGCCGGGACAGGGCTTTACAATGAGCAGTTCTTC. The encoded protein is CASSAGTGLYNEQFF.

This chain joins TRBV2 and TRBJ2-7; TRBD2 matches at 9 bases. The CDR3 extends over 16 amino acids. Trimming cost V 2 bases and J 0 bases; bases outside gene matches: 5. Germline CDR1 is SNHLY and CDR2 is FYNNEI. The CDR3 protein is CASSETLAGSSYEQYF. CDR3 nucleotides: TGTGCCAGCAGTGAAACCCTAGCGGGGAGCTCCTACGAGCAGTACTTC.

This clone was detected only once. V and J are TRBV6-6 and TRBJ2-1; D is possibly TRBD2 (5 bases). Germline V gene data show CDR1 as MNHNY and CDR2 as SVGAGI (reference sequence). V lost 5 bases to trimming and J lost 0 bases, with 8 bases between them. The CDR3 has 14 residues. The CDR3 DNA is TGTGCCAGCAGTATAGGAGGCTCCTACAATGAGCAGTTCTTC. Protein: CASSIGGSYNEQFF.

The V call is TRBV20-1, the J call TRBJ2-7; D unclear. This CDR3 contains 10 residues. From germline, CDR1 is DFQATT and CDR2 SNEGSKA (reference sequence). CDR3 sequence reads: CSPTLYEQYF. CDR3 nucleotide sequence: TGCAGCCCGACTTTATACGAGCAGTACTTC.

The chain links TRBV29-1 to TRBJ2-3, with TRBD2 matching over 15 bases. V lost 8 bases, J lost 1 base, and 10 bases stayed unmatched. Germline CDR1 reads SQVTM; CDR2 reads ANQGSEA. This CDR3 has 17 amino acids. The CDR3 spells CSLTGTSGGFRTDTQYF. CDR3 in DNA: TGCAGCCTAACCGGGACTAGCGGGGGGTTCCGCACAGATACGCAGTATTTT.

This clone appeared a single time. This chain links TRBV6-5 with TRBJ1-2, with 10 bases fitting TRBD1. The trim removed 4 bases at V and 5 bases at J, leaving 4 bases unmatched. Germline V gives CDR1 MNHEY, CDR2 SVGAGI. CDR3 size: 14 residues. The CDR3 sequence is CASSLGQGGYGYTF. The CDR3 DNA reads TGTGCCAGCAGTTTAGGACAGGGGGGATATGGCTACACCTTC.

The V gene is TRBV27, the J gene TRBJ1-1, with D unresolved. The CDR3 loop spans 14 amino acids. V dropped 5 bases and J dropped 5 bases, with 15 bases sitting between them. CDR1 and CDR2 from the germline V gene are MNHEY and SMNVEV (reference sequence). CDR3 loop: CASSPDTLGTEAFF. In DNA, the CDR3 is TGTGCCAGCAGTCCCGACACGTTGGGGACTGAAGCTTTCTTT.

The V call is TRBV7-9, the J call TRBJ2-3, with D unclear. The CDR3 is 13 amino acids. Germline CDR1 SEHNR, CDR2 FQNEAQ (reference sequence). V was cut by 7 bases and J by 0 bases, with 8 bases left in between. The CDR3 DNA follows: TGTGCCAGCACACAAACTAGCACAGATACGCAGTATTTT. It yields the protein CASTQTSTDTQYF.

This chain links TRBV27 with TRBJ2-3; D unclear. The CDR3 has 13 amino acids. Trimming pared 5 bases from V and 2 bases from J, leaving 8 bases between. Germline lookup yields CDR1 MNHEY and CDR2 SMNVEV (reference sequence). The CDR3 bases are TGTGCCAGCAGTCCCGCCTACACAGATACGCAGTATTTT. Translation: CASSPAYTDTQYF.

The chain joins TRBV27 to TRBJ1-2; D is ambiguous. The length of the CDR3 is 15 residues. The V end lost 0 bases, the J end lost 4 bases, and 12 bases lay between the germline ends. Germline V gene sequence: CDR1 MNHEY, CDR2 SMNVEV (reference sequence). The CDR3 DNA reads as TGTGCCAGCAGTTTATCAGGGCCGGGAGGCTATGGCTACACCTTC. This codes for CASSLSGPGGYGYTF.

J is TRBJ1-1 and V is TRBV19; weak D call: TRBD1 (6 bases). Between the trimmed V and J ends, which lost 6 bases and 1 base, there was a span of 15 bases. Germline loops: CDR1 LNHDA, CDR2 SQIVND (reference sequence). The CDR3 spans 15 residues. Here the CDR3 DNA reads TGTGCCAGTAGCTCGCCGGACAGAGCGAACACTGAAGCTTTCTTT. Its translation: CASSSPDRANTEAFF.

This clone was seen only once. The rearrangement uses TRBV5-1 and TRBJ2-3; D is perhaps TRBD2 (6 bases). Trimming took off 3 bases at V and 6 bases at J, with 17 bases between the two ends. Per the germline V gene, CDR1 is SGHRS and CDR2 is YFSETQ. This CDR3 is 15 amino acids long. As DNA, the CDR3 is TGCGCCAGCAGCTCCGGGACTTTCCGCCATGATACGCAGTATTTT. Amino acids: CASSSGTFRHDTQYF.

This chain uses TRBV27 with TRBJ1-5; TRBD1 is a possible D gene (5 bases). CDR3 length: 12 amino acids. V was shortened by 6 bases and J by 5 bases, with 8 bases between the two germline ends. Germline values: CDR1 MNHEY, CDR2 SMNVEV (reference sequence). In DNA form, the CDR3 reads TGTGCCAGCAGCGGCAGGGATCAGCCCCAGCATTTT. Amino acid sequence: CASSGRDQPQHF.

The chain has TRBV29-1 and TRBJ2-7; D gene uncertain. CDR3 length equals 12 residues. Germline-derived CDR1 and CDR2 are SQVTM and ANQGSEA. With 4 bases removed from V and 5 bases from J, the gap between germline ends came to 12 bases. The CDR3 DNA sequence: TGCAGCGTTGGGATAGGGTTCAACGAGCAGTACTTC. The encoded protein is CSVGIGFNEQYF.

This rearrangement joins TRBV27 to TRBJ2-3; no firm D call. Germline V CDR1 and CDR2: MNHEY, SMNVEV (reference sequence). V lost 5 bases, J lost 6 bases, and 18 bases lay in between. This CDR3 has 15 residues. DNA for the CDR3: TGTGCCAGCAGTGATTCCCCGCTCGGTTCGGATACGCAGTATTTT. It translates to CASSDSPLGSDTQYF.

The chain uses TRBV27 and TRBJ1-2; 7 bases line up with TRBD1. The CDR3 loop spans 14 amino acids. The V gene's germline CDR1 is MNHEY and CDR2 SMNVEV (reference sequence). Trimming at V came to 6 bases and at J to 4 bases, leaving 8 bases not matched to a gene. The CDR3 sequence: CASRPTGFVYGYTF. The CDR3 DNA reads TGTGCCAGCAGGCCGACAGGGTTCGTCTATGGCTACACCTTC.